One sample yielded the 26 T cell receptor beta chains listed below, sequenced in a study of identical twins. TCRdb re-derived calls from the 5' RACE reads in MiXCR, one entry per CDR3 protein. Here the sample spans around 490,000 distinct CDR3 sequences, 13% to 15% being singletons. This same sample was also part of a study on yellow fever vaccine responses in identical twins.

The sample was CD4+ T cells sorted from blood. Receptor source: a woman under 30 in good health.

The chain recombines TRBV11-2 with TRBJ2-1; TRBD2 matches 8 bases. J gave up 7 bases and V 6 bases, and 11 bases lay outside the gene matches. Looked up from germline, CDR1 is SGHAT and CDR2 is FQNNGV. The CDR3 totals 15 residues. Here the CDR3 DNA reads TGTGCCAGCAGAAAACCCGGACTAGCCAAAAATGAGCAGTTCTTC. Protein sequence: CASRKPGLAKNEQFF.

V gene TRBV11-3 combines with J gene TRBJ1-2; TRBD1 is a possible D gene (6 bases). V dropped 5 bases and J dropped 1 base, with 14 bases sitting between them. The germline V gene has CDR1 SGHNT and CDR2 YENEEA. CDR3 length: 15 amino acids. The DNA of the CDR3 is TGTGCCAGCAGCCCCTCCGGACAGAGTAACTATGGCTACACCTTC. Encoded protein: CASSPSGQSNYGYTF. The variable domain in full, completed from reference TRBV11-3 and TRBJ1-2, reads EAGVVQSPRYKIIEKKQPVAFWCNPISGHNTLYWYLQNLGQGPELLIRYENEEAVDDSQLPKDRFSAERLKGVDSTLKIQPAELGDSAVYLCASSPSGQSNYGYTFGSGTRLTVV.

This clonotype was counted between two and nine times. V and J are TRBV4-1 and TRBJ2-3; 8 nucleotides line up with TRBD2. Looked up from germline, CDR1 is MGHRA and CDR2 is YSYEKL. Unmatched junction bases numbered 13, after V lost 4 bases and J lost 1 base. This CDR3 is 18 amino acids long. CDR3 sequence (DNA): TGCGCCAGCAGCCTCGATGGTGGCGGGGGGCGGGGCACAGATACGCAGTATTTT. Translated, it gives CASSLDGGGGRGTDTQYF.

This clonotype was picked up many times. The V gene is TRBV20-1, the J gene TRBJ1-6, with unresolved D. Germline V gene data show CDR1 as DFQATT and CDR2 as SNEGSKA (reference sequence). The V gene lost 3 bases and the J gene lost 8 bases, with 14 bases spanning the gap. This CDR3 is 14 amino acids long. The CDR3 DNA sequence: TGCAGTGCTAGCAGGCACCAAGGGTATTCACCCCTCCACTTT. Translated: CSASRHQGYSPLHF.

This clonotype was seen a few times. The chain recombines TRBV5-1 with TRBJ2-7; D is unresolved. V shed 4 bases and J shed 3 bases, with 20 bases lying between them. The CDR3 has 16 residues. Germline V gene sequence: CDR1 SGHRS, CDR2 YFSETQ. The CDR3, as DNA: TGCGCCAGCAGCGTAACAGTAGTGGAAAGACACTACGAGCAGTACTTC. It translates to CASSVTVVERHYEQYF.

In its sample, this clonotype was seen a few times. The rearrangement uses TRBV6-1 and TRBJ2-7; D possibly corresponds to TRBD2 (8 bases). This CDR3 has 16 residues. Trimming took 7 bases from V and 0 from J, leaving 19 bases between them. CDR1 and CDR2 from the germline V gene are MNHNS and SASEGT. The CDR3 bases are TGTGCCAGCATCCCCTCGGGAGGGACAGTCTCCTACGAGCAGTACTTC. Amino acid sequence: CASIPSGGTVSYEQYF.

The table lists this clonotype with a few counts. The V call is TRBV7-2, the J call TRBJ2-1, with a weak D call TRBD1 (6 bases). The CDR3 is 16 residues long. The V gene lost 4 bases and the J gene lost 0 bases, with 13 bases spanning the gap. Germline V gives CDR1 SGHTA, CDR2 FQGNSA. DNA for the CDR3: TGTGCCAGCAGCTCACTGGGGGCGAGCTCCTACAATGAGCAGTTCTTC. Its translation is CASSSLGASSYNEQFF.

This clonotype was seen a few times. The chain carries TRBV28 and TRBJ2-3; D perhaps matches TRBD1 (6 bases). Germline V gene lookup returns CDR1 MDHEN and CDR2 SYDVKM. The CDR3 sequence is 18 residues long. Trimming stripped 5 bases from V and 8 bases from J, with 29 bases between. The CDR3 loop is CASSTTSTGAGESATQYF. CDR3 DNA sequence: TGTGCCAGCAGTACGACCTCAACCGGGGCAGGGGAGTCAGCTACGCAGTATTTT.

The chain couples TRBV28 to TRBJ2-7; 11 nucleotides align to TRBD1. V lost 7 bases, J lost 9 bases, and 11 bases stayed unmatched. From germline, CDR1 is MDHEN and CDR2 SYDVKM. The CDR3 totals 14 residues. The CDR3 DNA follows: TGTGCCAGCAATATATGGACAGGGGGCACAGGGCAGTACTTC. Translating gives CASNIWTGGTGQYF.

The CDR3 bases are TGTGCCAGCAGTCCCCAGGCCGGAGTTTTCAATGAGCAGTTCTTC. Its translation is CASSPQAGVFNEQFF. V gene TRBV28 combines with J gene TRBJ2-1; D remains unclear. CDR1 and CDR2 from the germline V gene are MDHEN and SYDVKM. CDR3 length: 15 residues. Trimming removed 5 bases from V and 6 bases from J, with 17 bases in between.

The V gene is TRBV2, the J gene TRBJ2-7; D is undetermined. Trimming cost V 4 bases and J 1 base, with 8 bases left between them. The germline V gene has CDR1 SNHLY and CDR2 FYNNEI. This CDR3 has 13 residues. The CDR3 sequence is CASSAPGSYEQYV. As DNA, the CDR3 is TGTGCCAGCAGTGCCCCAGGATCCTACGAGCAGTACGTC.

This clonotype was seen a few times. V gene TRBV10-3 combines with J gene TRBJ2-3; 8 bases align to TRBD1. Losses at the gene ends were 6 bases for V and 4 bases for J; bases not matched to a gene: 9. The CDR3 is 15 amino acids. From germline, CDR1 is ENHRY and CDR2 SYGVKD. The CDR3, as DNA: TGTGCCATCAGCCAGGACAGGGTACCCTCAGATACGCAGTATTTT. Translated, it gives CAISQDRVPSDTQYF.

Concerning this clonotype: Relative to the germline gene, one junction end is altered; a read error may explain this. The chain couples TRBV2 to TRBJ2-5, with D perhaps matching TRBD1 or TRBD2 (7 bases each). Germline V gene lookup returns CDR1 SNHLY and CDR2 FYNNEI. The CDR3 length is 14 residues. CDR3 nucleotides: TGTGCCAGCAGTGCAGACAGGGCGCGGGAGACCCACTACTTC. Protein sequence: CASSADRARETHYF.

This clonotype was seen ten or more times. The chain is built from TRBV28 and TRBJ2-7; TRBD2 is a possible D gene (5 bases). Germline-derived CDR1 and CDR2 are MDHEN and SYDVKM. The CDR3 is 15 amino acids. With 5 bases removed from V and 1 base from J, the gap between germline ends came to 15 bases. CDR3 in DNA: TGTGCCAGCAGTCCCCCGGGGATCATTTCCTACGAGCAGTACTTC. Its translation is CASSPPGIISYEQYF.

This clonotype was recorded many times. The chain links TRBV2 to TRBJ2-1; a possible D gene is TRBD2 (6 bases). Germline loops: CDR1 SNHLY, CDR2 FYNNEI. V was cut by 8 bases and J by 4 bases, with 6 bases left in between. CDR3 size: 11 residues. The CDR3 DNA reads TGTGCCAGCCGGGAGTACAATGAGCAGTTCTTC. It translates to CASREYNEQFF.

The chain employs TRBV29-1 and TRBJ1-2; D gene unclear. Germline CDR1 and CDR2: SQVTM and ANQGSEA. The CDR3 is 12 residues long. V shed 4 bases and J shed 1 base, with 7 bases lying between them. CDR3 sequence: CSVGGDNYGYTF. The CDR3 bases are TGCAGCGTTGGTGGGGATAACTATGGCTACACCTTC.

This clonotype was recorded at least ten times. This chain uses TRBV28 with TRBJ2-5; maybe TRBD2 (5 bases). V gave up 2 bases and J gave up 1 base, with 11 bases separating them. This CDR3 spans 15 amino acids. Looked up from germline, CDR1 is MDHEN and CDR2 is SYDVKM. The CDR3 is CASSLGSSLQETQYF. In DNA, the CDR3 is TGTGCCAGCAGTTTAGGCTCTAGCCTCCAAGAGACCCAGTACTTC.

This clonotype was observed many times. The CDR3 region is CAISLGLAANTGELFF. The CDR3 bases are TGTGCCATCAGCCTGGGACTAGCGGCGAACACCGGGGAGCTGTTTTTT. The chain uses TRBV10-3 and TRBJ2-2; the match to TRBD2 covers 11 bases. The CDR3 contains 16 residues. J was trimmed by 0 bases and V by 6 bases; bases with no gene match: 3. In germline, CDR1 is ENHRY, CDR2 SYGVKD.

This clonotype showed up just a few times. The chain recombines TRBV18 with TRBJ2-5, with D possibly TRBD1 on 6 matching bases. The germline V gene encodes CDR1 KGHSH and CDR2 LQKENI. The CDR3 length is 14 residues. V dropped 6 bases and J dropped 2 bases, with 13 bases sitting between them. As DNA, the CDR3 is TGTGCCAGCTCTGATGGACAGAGACAAGAGACCCAGTACTTC. Translation: CASSDGQRQETQYF.

This clonotype was observed a handful of times. V is TRBV4-2 and J is TRBJ2-7, with D possibly being TRBD1 (5 bases). The germline V and J ends were trimmed by 3 bases and 5 bases, with 11 bases remaining between them. Germline V lookup: CDR1 LGHNA, CDR2 YNFKEQ. The CDR3 covers 13 residues. The CDR3 region is CASSQSQGNEQYF. In nucleotides, the CDR3 is TGTGCCAGCAGCCAGAGTCAGGGAAACGAGCAGTACTTC.

J is TRBJ1-5 and V is TRBV6-1; no clear D gene. The V gene lost 4 bases and the J gene lost 1 base, with 11 bases spanning the gap. Germline assignment: CDR1 MNHNS and CDR2 SASEGT. This CDR3 contains 15 residues. The CDR3 coding sequence is TGTGCCAGCAGTGGGACTACGGACAGCAATCAGCCCCAGCATTTT. Amino acid sequence: CASSGTTDSNQPQHF.

The chain combines TRBV6-1 with TRBJ2-7; the D gene is possibly TRBD2 (7 bases). Germline V CDR1 and CDR2: MNHNS, SASEGT. Trimming removed 11 bases from V and 3 bases from J, with 17 bases in between. This CDR3 spans 13 amino acids. For the CDR3, the DNA is TGTGCCCATACAGCGGGACAAAGCTACGAGCAGTACTTC. Translated: CAHTAGQSYEQYF.

V and J are TRBV4-3 and TRBJ1-4; D may be TRBD1 (6 bases). V lost 4 bases, J lost 4 bases, and 16 bases lay in between. The CDR3 has 16 residues. Germline lookup yields CDR1 LGHNA and CDR2 YSLEER. The CDR3, as DNA: TGCGCCAGCAGCCCCAATCCCGGACAGAATAATGAAAAACTGTTTTTT. This encodes CASSPNPGQNNEKLFF.

In this sample, this clonotype turned up a few times. V gene TRBV27 combines with J gene TRBJ1-2; TRBD1 might be the D (5 bases). Germline assignment: CDR1 MNHEY and CDR2 SMNVEV (reference sequence). The CDR3 loop spans 12 amino acids. The ends were cut back, 4 bases at V and 8 bases at J, with 11 bases in the middle. In DNA form, the CDR3 reads TGTGCCAGCAGTTCCCCCGGGGGGGGCTACACCTTC. Protein product: CASSSPGGGYTF.

This chain joins TRBV10-3 and TRBJ1-2; a possible D gene is TRBD1 (5 bases). Germline V gives CDR1 ENHRY, CDR2 SYGVKD. Trimming left V 1 base short and J 7 bases short, with 13 bases between. The CDR3 consists of 14 residues. The CDR3 DNA reads TGTGCCATCAGTGAGTTGGAGGGGCGAGGTGGCTACACCTTC. This sequence encodes CAISELEGRGGYTF.

The chain uses TRBV20-1 and TRBJ2-1; 7 bases line up with TRBD1. The CDR3 extends over 13 amino acids. Looked up from germline, CDR1 is DFQATT and CDR2 is SNEGSKA (reference sequence). V shed 7 bases, J shed 4 bases, and the junction held 7 bases outside the gene matches. The CDR3 reads CSGATGVYNEQFF. The CDR3 DNA reads TGCAGTGGTGCAACAGGGGTTTACAATGAGCAGTTCTTC.